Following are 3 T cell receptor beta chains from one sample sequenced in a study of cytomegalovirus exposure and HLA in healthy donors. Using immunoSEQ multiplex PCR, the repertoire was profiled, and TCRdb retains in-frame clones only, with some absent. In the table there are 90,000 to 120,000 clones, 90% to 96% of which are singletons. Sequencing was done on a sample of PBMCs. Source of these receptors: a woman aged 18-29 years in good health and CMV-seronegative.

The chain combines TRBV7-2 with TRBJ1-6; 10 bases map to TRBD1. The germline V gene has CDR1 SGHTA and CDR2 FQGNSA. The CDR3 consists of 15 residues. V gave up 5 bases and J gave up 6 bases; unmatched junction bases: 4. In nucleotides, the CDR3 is TGTGCCAGCAGCATAGGGACAGGGGTTAATTCACCCCTCCACTTT. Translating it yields CASSIGTGVNSPLHF.

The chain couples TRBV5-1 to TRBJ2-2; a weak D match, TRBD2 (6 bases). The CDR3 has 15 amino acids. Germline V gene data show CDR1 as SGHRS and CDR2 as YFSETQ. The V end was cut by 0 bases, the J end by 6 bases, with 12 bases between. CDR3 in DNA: TGCGCCAGCAGCTTGGCCGGGACTCTTCCCGGGGAGCTGTTTTTT. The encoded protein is CASSLAGTLPGELFF.

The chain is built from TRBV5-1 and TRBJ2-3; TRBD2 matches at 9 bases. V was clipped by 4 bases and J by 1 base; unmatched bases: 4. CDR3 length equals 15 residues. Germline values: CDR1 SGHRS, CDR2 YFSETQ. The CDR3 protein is CASSVRGGGTDTQYF. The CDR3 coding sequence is TGCGCCAGCAGCGTGCGGGGGGGCGGCACAGATACGCAGTATTTT.